These 15 T cell receptor beta chains originate from one sample sequenced in a study of response to subunit inactivated influenza vaccine (dated 2018 in TCRdb). Taken with the paper, the label for time point translates to: 45 to 50 days after influenza vaccine administration. The library was built by means of RT-PCR. Sequencing was performed on an Illumina HiSeq 2500. The public reads were run again by TCRdb, first through fastp at Q25 and then through MiXCR, and only productive beta chains were kept. Every CDR3 protein is listed once, alongside the most common genes and DNA of its rows. The sample table holds hundreds of thousands of distinct CDR3 sequences, of which over 10% were seen once. The biggest ten clones account for around 14% of the sample. This specimen was PBMCs from blood, taken about 40 days after vaccination. All receptors derive from a man aged 50 to 60 who received an inactivated influenza vaccine. Donor details come from another sample of the same person, matched by shared clones.

This clonotype showed up many times. This sequence joins TRBV29-1 and TRBJ2-1; tentatively, D is TRBD2 (6 bases). CDR1 and CDR2 (germline): SQVTM, ANQGSEA. V dropped 6 bases and J dropped 0 bases, with 18 bases sitting between them. The CDR3 length is 16 residues. CDR3 in amino acids: CSVPAGGLSSYNEQFF. Written as DNA, the CDR3 is TGCAGCGTCCCCGCCGGAGGGTTGAGCTCCTACAATGAGCAGTTCTTC.

Ten or more counts support this clonotype. The chain couples TRBV27 to TRBJ2-1; TRBD2 agrees at 12 bases. CDR1 is MNHEY, CDR2 SMNVEV, per germline (reference sequence). The CDR3 consists of 14 residues. With V trimmed by 5 bases and J by 6 bases, 2 bases remained unmatched. This CDR3 is CASSRLAGVNEQFF. For the CDR3, the DNA is TGTGCCAGCAGTCGACTAGCGGGGGTCAATGAGCAGTTCTTC.

This clonotype has only a few counts. The chain couples TRBV5-1 to TRBJ1-4; the match to TRBD1 covers 9 bases. Germline CDR1 SGHRS, CDR2 YFSETQ. The CDR3 totals 15 residues. Unmatched junction bases numbered 9, after V lost 5 bases and J lost 7 bases. Here the CDR3 DNA reads TGCGCCAGCAGATCCCGGACAGGGGCAAGTGAAAAACTGTTTTTT. This translates into CASRSRTGASEKLFF.

The J gene is TRBJ2-7, the V gene TRBV4-2; 7 positions agree with TRBD1. The germline V gene has CDR1 LGHNA and CDR2 YNFKEQ. This CDR3 region has 14 residues. V trimming: 1 base; J trimming: 4 bases; junction bases outside the gene matches: 4. The CDR3 bases are TGTGCCAGCAGCCAAGGACAGGGATATTACGAGCAGTACTTC. As protein: CASSQGQGYYEQYF.

This clonotype came up many times. This chain joins TRBV5-1 and TRBJ2-3, with 10 bases identical to TRBD1. After removal of 4 bases from V and 3 bases from J, the junction contained 8 bases not matched to a gene. The CDR3 spans 16 residues. Germline loops: CDR1 SGHRS, CDR2 YFSETQ. CDR3 amino acids: CASSTGTGVGTDTQYF. In DNA, the CDR3 is TGCGCCAGCAGCACCGGGACAGGGGTTGGGACAGATACGCAGTATTTT.

This clonotype was detected only a few times. The gene calls are TRBV5-1 and TRBJ2-3; D is undetermined. CDR3 length equals 15 residues. V was clipped by 0 bases and J by 0 bases, with 8 bases between them. Germline assignment: CDR1 SGHRS and CDR2 YFSETQ. CDR3 nucleotides: TGCGCCAGCAGCTTGGTGCCAGCCAGCACAGATACGCAGTATTTT. It translates to CASSLVPASTDTQYF.

The CDR3 reads CASNPQPYNEQFF. The DNA of the CDR3 is TGTGCCAGCAACCCGCAGCCATACAATGAGCAGTTCTTC. V usage is TRBV6-2 or TRBV6-3 and J usage is TRBJ2-1; D not certain. This CDR3 is 13 amino acids long. The ends were cut back, 7 bases at V and 4 bases at J, with 11 bases in the middle. Germline V CDR1 and CDR2: MNHEY, SVGEGT.

V gene TRBV6-5 combines with J gene TRBJ2-7; 7 bases align to TRBD1. Germline values: CDR1 MNHEY, CDR2 SVGAGI. The V segment lost 2 bases and the J segment 7 bases; nucleotides outside the gene matches: 2. The CDR3 extends over 12 amino acids. CDR3 residues: CASSYEGQEQYF. The CDR3 DNA sequence: TGTGCCAGCAGTTACGAGGGACAGGAGCAGTACTTC.

This clonotype showed up just a few times. The CDR3 reads CASNLGEGWGTEAFF. The CDR3 region has the DNA TGTGCCAGCAACCTAGGGGAAGGGTGGGGCACTGAAGCTTTCTTT. The chain uses TRBV6-1 and TRBJ1-1, with D possibly matching TRBD1 (5 bases). CDR1 and CDR2 (germline): MNHNS, SASEGT. Trimming cost V 7 bases and J 4 bases, with 19 bases left between them. The CDR3 sequence is 15 residues long.

As regards this clonotype: A much larger clone lies one base from this, so it may be a read error. V is TRBV6-1 and J is TRBJ1-2; 9 bases match TRBD1. Trimming cost V 5 bases and J 4 bases; bases outside gene matches: 14. Germline V gives CDR1 MNHNS, CDR2 SASEGT. This CDR3 contains 17 residues. The CDR3: CASSRLPGTGYGYGYTF. In nucleotides, the CDR3 is TGTGCCAGCAGTCGGCTACCCGGGACAGGGTACGGCTATGGCTACACCTTC.

The table lists this clonotype with a few counts. This rearrangement joins TRBV7-6 to TRBJ2-1, with 8 bases matching TRBD2. This CDR3 spans 14 amino acids. Germline CDR1 is SGHVS and CDR2 is FNYEAQ. J was trimmed by 9 bases and V by 2 bases; bases with no gene match: 6. CDR3 sequence: CASSLQRESPEQFF. CDR3 nucleotides: TGTGCCAGCAGCTTACAGCGGGAGTCCCCTGAGCAGTTCTTC.

This clonotype turned up a few times. The chain carries TRBV25-1 and TRBJ2-1; either TRBD1 or TRBD2 may fit D (6 bases each). Trimming pared 8 bases from V and 9 bases from J, leaving 20 bases between. This CDR3 is 14 amino acids long. The germline gives CDR1 MGHDK, CDR2 SYGVNS. The CDR3 here is CASGGQGRRGEQFF. CDR3 DNA sequence: TGTGCCAGCGGGGGGCAGGGGCGTCGGGGTGAGCAGTTCTTC.

This clonotype was recorded a few times. The chain links TRBV7-2 to TRBJ2-7; weak D call: TRBD2 (6 bases). The germline V and J ends were trimmed by 5 bases and 3 bases, with 17 bases remaining between them. From germline, CDR1 is SGHTA and CDR2 FQGNSA. The CDR3 covers 15 residues. The CDR3 here is CASSPLGEVDYEQYF. Here the CDR3 DNA reads TGTGCCAGCAGCCCCTTGGGGGAGGTCGACTACGAGCAGTACTTC.

The chain links TRBV28 to TRBJ2-3; tentatively, D is TRBD2 (5 bases). The CDR3 consists of 16 residues. Germline values: CDR1 MDHEN, CDR2 SYDVKM. The ends were cut back, 10 bases at V and 0 bases at J, with 20 bases in the middle. The CDR3 nucleotides are TGTGCCACCGTCCGAGTGGCGGGTAGTAGCACAGATACGCAGTATTTT. This translates into CATVRVAGSSTDTQYF.

This rearrangement joins TRBV28 to TRBJ2-7; 8 bases are a match to TRBD1. This CDR3 comprises 14 residues. CDR1 is MDHEN, CDR2 SYDVKM, per germline. V dropped 3 bases and J dropped 6; count of bases not matched to a gene: 7. In DNA, the CDR3 is TGTGCCAGCAGTTTGGACAGGGTAAAGACCGAGCAGTACTTC. It encodes CASSLDRVKTEQYF.